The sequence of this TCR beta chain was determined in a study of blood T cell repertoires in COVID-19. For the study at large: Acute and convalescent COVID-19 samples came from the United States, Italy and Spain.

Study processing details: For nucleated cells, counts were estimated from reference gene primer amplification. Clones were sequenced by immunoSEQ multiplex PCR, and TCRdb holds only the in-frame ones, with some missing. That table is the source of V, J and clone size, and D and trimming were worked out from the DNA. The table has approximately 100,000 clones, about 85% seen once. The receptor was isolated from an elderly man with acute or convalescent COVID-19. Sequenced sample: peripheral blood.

CDR3 nucleotide sequence: TGTGCCTGGGGCCAGGGGGCGAGGGAGCTGTTTTTT. This sequence encodes CAWGQGARELFF. The genes are TRBV30 and TRBJ2-2; TRBD1 matches 8 bases. The V and J ends lost 5 bases and 9 bases, in that order; junction bases with no gene match: 5. This CDR3 is built from 12 residues. Germline V gene sequence: CDR1 GTSNPN, CDR2 SVGIG (reference sequence).